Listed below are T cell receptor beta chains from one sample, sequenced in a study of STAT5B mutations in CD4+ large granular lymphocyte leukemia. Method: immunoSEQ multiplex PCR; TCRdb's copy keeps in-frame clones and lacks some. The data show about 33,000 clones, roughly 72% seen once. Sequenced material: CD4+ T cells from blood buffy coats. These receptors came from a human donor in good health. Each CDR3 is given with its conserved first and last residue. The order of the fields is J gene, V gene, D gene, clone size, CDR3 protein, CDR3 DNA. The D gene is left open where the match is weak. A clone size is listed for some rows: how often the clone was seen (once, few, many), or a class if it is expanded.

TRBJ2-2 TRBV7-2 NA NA CASSPPGGPGELFF TGTGCCAGCAGCCCCCCCGGGGGCCCCGGGGAGCTGTTTTTT
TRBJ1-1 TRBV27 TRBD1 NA CASGFRDRATEAFF TGTGCCAGCGGATTCCGGGACAGGGCCACTGAAGCTTTCTTT
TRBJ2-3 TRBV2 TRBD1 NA CASRLDRGGTDTQYF TGTGCCAGCAGACTGGACAGGGGGGGCACAGATACGCAGTATTTT
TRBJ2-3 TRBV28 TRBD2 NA CASSLLAGDVDTQYF TGTGCCAGCAGTTTACTAGCGGGGGACGTAGATACGCAGTATTTT
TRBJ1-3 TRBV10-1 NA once CASSGSGPHSGNTIYF TGCGCCAGCAGTGGGTCCGGCCCTCACTCTGGAAACACCATATATTTT
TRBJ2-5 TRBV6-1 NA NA CASSDYREETQYF TGTGCCAGCAGTGATTACAGGGAGGAGACCCAGTACTTC
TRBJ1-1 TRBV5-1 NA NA CASSFGSVNTEAFF TGCGCCAGCAGCTTTGGGTCAGTGAACACTGAAGCTTTCTTT
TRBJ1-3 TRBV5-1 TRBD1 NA CASSLDATTGFGNTIYF TGCGCCAGCAGCTTGGACGCCACGACAGGGTTTGGAAACACCATATATTTT
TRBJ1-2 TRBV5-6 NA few CASSLGREYGYTF TGTGCCAGCAGCTTGGGTCGGGAATATGGCTACACCTTC
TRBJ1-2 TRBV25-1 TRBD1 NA CASSDPGTALYGYTF TGTGCCAGCAGTGATCCCGGGACAGCTCTTTATGGCTACACCTTC
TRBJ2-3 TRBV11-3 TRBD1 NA CASRTGGTDTQYF TGTGCCAGCAGAACAGGGGGCACAGATACGCAGTATTTT